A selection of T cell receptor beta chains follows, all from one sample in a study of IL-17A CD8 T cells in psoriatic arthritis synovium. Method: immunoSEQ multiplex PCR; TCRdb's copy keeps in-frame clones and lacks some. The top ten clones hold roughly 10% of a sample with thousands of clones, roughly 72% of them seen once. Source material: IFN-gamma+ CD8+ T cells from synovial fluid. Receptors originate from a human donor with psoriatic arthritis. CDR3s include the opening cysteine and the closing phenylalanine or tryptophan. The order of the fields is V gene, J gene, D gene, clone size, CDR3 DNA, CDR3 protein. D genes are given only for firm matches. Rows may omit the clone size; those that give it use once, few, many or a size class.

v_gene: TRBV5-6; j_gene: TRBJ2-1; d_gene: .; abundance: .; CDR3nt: TGTGCCAGCAGCTTGGTGGGGGATGAGCAGTTCTTC; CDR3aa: CASSLVGDEQFF
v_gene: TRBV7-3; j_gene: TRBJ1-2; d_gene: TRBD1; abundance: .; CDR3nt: TGTGCCAGCAGCTCAACGGGAGGGGGCAGGTACACCTTC; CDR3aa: CASSSTGGGRYTF
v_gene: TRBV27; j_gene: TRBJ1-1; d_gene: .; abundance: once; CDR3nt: TGTGCCAGCCAAGAATCAACAGGGTCTTTTATGCGGGCTTTCTTT; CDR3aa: CASQESTGSFMRAFF
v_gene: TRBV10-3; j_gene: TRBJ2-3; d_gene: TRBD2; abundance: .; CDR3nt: TGTGCCATCAGCGGACTAGCGGAAACTATCACAGATACGCAGTATTTT; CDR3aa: CAISGLAETITDTQYF
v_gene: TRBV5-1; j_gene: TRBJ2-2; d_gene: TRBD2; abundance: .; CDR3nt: TGCGCCAGCAGCTGGAGGGGTTTAAGGACTAGCGGGGAGAACACCGGGGAGCTGTTTTTT; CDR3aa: CASSWRGLRTSGENTGELFF
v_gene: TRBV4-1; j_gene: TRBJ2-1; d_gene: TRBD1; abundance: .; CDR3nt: TGCGCCAGCAGCCGCCTGCCTCCGGGACAGGGGTCTGGTGAGCAGTTCTTC; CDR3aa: CASSRLPPGQGSGEQFF
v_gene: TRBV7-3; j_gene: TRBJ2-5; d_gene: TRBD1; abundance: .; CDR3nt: TGTGCCAGCAGCGAGGGGACAGGGGCGGCGGAGACCCAGTACTTC; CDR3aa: CASSEGTGAAETQYF
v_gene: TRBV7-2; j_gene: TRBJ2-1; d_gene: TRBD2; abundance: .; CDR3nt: TGTGCCAGCAGCTTCCATAGCGGGAGATACAATGAGCAGTTCTTC; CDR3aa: CASSFHSGRYNEQFF
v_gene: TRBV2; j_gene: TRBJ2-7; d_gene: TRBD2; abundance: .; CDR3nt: TGTGCCAGCAGTGACGTGACAAGCGGGAGGAAGGACGAGCAGTACTTC; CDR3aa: CASSDVTSGRKDEQYF
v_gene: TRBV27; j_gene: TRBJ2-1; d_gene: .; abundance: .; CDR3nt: TGTGCCAGCAGTTATAGGGGCAATGAGCAGTTCTTC; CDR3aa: CASSYRGNEQFF
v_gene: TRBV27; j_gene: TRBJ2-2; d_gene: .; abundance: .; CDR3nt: TGTGCCAGCTCACCTTCCTCAGGCCTATACACCGGGGAGCTGTTTTTT; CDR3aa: CASSPSSGLYTGELFF
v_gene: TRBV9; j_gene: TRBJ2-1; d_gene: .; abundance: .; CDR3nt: TGTGCCAGCAGCGGACTAGGACTACTCTCCTACAATGAGCAGTTCTTC; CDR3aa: CASSGLGLLSYNEQFF
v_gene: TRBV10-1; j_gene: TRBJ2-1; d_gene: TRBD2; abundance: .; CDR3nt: TGCGCCAGCAGTGAAGGGACTAGCGTCAATGAGCAGTTCTTC; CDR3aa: CASSEGTSVNEQFF
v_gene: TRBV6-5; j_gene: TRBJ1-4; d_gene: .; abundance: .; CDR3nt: TGTGCCAGCAGTTTAACCGCCGGGCCTCTGAATGAAAAACTGTTTTTT; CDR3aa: CASSLTAGPLNEKLFF
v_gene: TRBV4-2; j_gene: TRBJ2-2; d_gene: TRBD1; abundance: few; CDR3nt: TGTGCCAGCAGCCACCCAGTCGGACAGGGCACCGGGGAGCTGTTTTTT; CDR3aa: CASSHPVGQGTGELFF
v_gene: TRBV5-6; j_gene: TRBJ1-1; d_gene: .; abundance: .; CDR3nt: TGTGCCAGCACCCCGACCCAGGGATACACTGAAGCTTTCTTT; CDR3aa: CASTPTQGYTEAFF
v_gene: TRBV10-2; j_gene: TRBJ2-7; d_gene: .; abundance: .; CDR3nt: TGCGCCACCGCCTCAGCGATTCCCTACGAGCAGTACTTC; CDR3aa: CATASAIPYEQYF